The TCR beta chain under discussion was sequenced for a study of blood T cell repertoires in COVID-19. About the research overall: PBMCs, B-cell-depleted T cells, or T cells provided the cDNA or gDNA that made up the material.

TCRdb's table, derived via immunoSEQ multiplex PCR, lists solely in-frame clones and lacks some. The table has some 170,000 clones, over 70% seen once. This TCR derives from a man aged 70 or older with acute or convalescent COVID-19. The specimen sequenced was peripheral blood.

CDR3 nucleotides: TGCGCCAGCAGCTTTTTTACTGTGGGCAGGGGGCTCACAGATACGCAGTATTTT. This sequence encodes CASSFFTVGRGLTDTQYF. The rearrangement joins TRBV5-1 to TRBJ2-3; 8 nucleotides align to TRBD1. The V segment lost 2 bases and the J segment 2 bases; nucleotides outside the gene matches: 13. In germline, CDR1 is SGHRS, CDR2 YFSETQ. There are 18 residues in the CDR3.